This T cell receptor (beta chain) derives from a study of PD-1 blockade in classical Hodgkin lymphoma. General study findings and limits: Baseline diversity in complete responders resembled that of newly diagnosed patients. Whereas CD4+ TCR diversity had risen significantly by C4D1, CD8+ TCR diversity had not.

Exposure to brentuximab vedotin varied, and each patient had relapsed following autologous stem cell transplantation. The CDR3 length is 13 residues. Germline-derived CDR1 and CDR2 are SQVTM and ANQGSEA. V trimming: 3 bases; J trimming: 7 bases; junction bases outside the gene matches: 6. Clones were read by immunoSEQ multiplex PCR, and TCRdb kept only the in-frame ones, dropping some. The sample includes tens of thousands of clones, roughly 73% of them seen just once. This clone was picked up one time. Its target is unknown. The receptor was isolated from a human donor with classical Hodgkin lymphoma. This chain links TRBV29-1 with TRBJ2-1, with 7 bases that match TRBD1. The specimen comprised peripheral blood mononuclear cells (PBMCs), sampled before the second cycle of nivolumab. DNA for the CDR3: TGCAGCGTTGAGCGAGGGGGCGGTAATGAGCAGTTCTTC. Translating it yields CSVERGGGNEQFF.